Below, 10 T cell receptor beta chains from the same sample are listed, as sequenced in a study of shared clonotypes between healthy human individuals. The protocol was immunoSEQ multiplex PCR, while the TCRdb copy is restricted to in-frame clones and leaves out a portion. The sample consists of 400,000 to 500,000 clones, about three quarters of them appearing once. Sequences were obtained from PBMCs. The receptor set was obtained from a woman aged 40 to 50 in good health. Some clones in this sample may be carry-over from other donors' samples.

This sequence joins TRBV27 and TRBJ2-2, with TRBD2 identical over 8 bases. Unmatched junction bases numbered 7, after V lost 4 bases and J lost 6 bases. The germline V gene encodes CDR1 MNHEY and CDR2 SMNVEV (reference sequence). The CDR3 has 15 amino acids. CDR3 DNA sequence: TGTGCCAGCAGTTCTGTCGGGAGGGTCCCCGGGGAGCTGTTTTTT. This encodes CASSSVGRVPGELFF.

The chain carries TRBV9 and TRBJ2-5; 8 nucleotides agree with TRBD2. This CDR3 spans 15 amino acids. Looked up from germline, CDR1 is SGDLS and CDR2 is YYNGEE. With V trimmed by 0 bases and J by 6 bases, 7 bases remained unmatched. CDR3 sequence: CASSVGSGSGKTQYF. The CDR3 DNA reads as TGTGCCAGCAGCGTAGGAAGCGGGAGTGGGAAGACCCAGTACTTC. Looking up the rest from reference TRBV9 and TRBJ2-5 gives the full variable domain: DSGVTQTPKHLITATGQRVTLRCSPRSGDLSVYWYQQSLDQGLQFLIQYYNGEERAKGNILERFSAQQFPDLHSELNLSSLELGDSALYFCASSVGSGSGKTQYFGPGTRLLVL.

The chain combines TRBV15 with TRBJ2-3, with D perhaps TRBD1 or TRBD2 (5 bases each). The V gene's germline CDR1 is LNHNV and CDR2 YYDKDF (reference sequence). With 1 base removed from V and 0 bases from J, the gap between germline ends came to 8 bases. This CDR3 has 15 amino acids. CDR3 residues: CATSRAGPSTDTQYF. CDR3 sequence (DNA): TGTGCCACCAGCAGAGCGGGACCTAGCACAGATACGCAGTATTTT.

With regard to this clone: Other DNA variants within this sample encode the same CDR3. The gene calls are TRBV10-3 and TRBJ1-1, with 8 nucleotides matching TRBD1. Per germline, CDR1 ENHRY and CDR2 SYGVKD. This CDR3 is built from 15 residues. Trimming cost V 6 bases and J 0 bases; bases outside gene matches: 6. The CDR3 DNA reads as TGTGCCATCAGGGGGGACAGGCTTTTGAACACTGAAGCTTTCTTT. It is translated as CAIRGDRLLNTEAFF.

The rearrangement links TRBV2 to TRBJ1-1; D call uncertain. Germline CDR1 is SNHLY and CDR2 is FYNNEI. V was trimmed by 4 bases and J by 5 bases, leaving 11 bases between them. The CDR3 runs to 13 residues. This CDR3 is CASSGGPQTEAFF. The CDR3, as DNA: TGTGCCAGCAGTGGAGGGCCCCAAACTGAAGCTTTCTTT. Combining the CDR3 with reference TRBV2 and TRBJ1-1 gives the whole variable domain EPEVTQTPSHQVTQMGQEVILRCVPISNHLYFYWYRQILGQKVEFLVSFYNNEISEKSEIFDDQFSVERPDGSNFTLKIRSTKLEDSAMYFCASSGGPQTEAFFGQGTRLTVV.

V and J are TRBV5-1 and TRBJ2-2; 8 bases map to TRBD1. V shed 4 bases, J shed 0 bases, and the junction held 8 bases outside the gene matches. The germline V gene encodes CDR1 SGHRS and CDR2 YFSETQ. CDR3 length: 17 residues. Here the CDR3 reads CASSPPWTGPNTGELFF. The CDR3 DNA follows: TGCGCCAGCAGCCCGCCCTGGACAGGGCCGAACACCGGGGAGCTGTTTTTT.

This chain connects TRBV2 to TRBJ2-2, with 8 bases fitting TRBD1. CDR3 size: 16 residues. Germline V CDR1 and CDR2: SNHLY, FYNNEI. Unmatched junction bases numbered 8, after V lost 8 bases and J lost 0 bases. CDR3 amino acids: CASDSDRASNTGELFF. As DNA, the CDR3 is TGTGCCAGCGACTCGGACAGGGCTTCGAACACCGGGGAGCTGTTTTTT.

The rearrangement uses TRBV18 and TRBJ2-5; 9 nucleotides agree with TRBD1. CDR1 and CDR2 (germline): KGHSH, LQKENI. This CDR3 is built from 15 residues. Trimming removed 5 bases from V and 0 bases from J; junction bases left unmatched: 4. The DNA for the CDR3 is TGTGCCAGCTCAGCCGGGACAGGGAACCAAGAGACCCAGTACTTC. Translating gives CASSAGTGNQETQYF.

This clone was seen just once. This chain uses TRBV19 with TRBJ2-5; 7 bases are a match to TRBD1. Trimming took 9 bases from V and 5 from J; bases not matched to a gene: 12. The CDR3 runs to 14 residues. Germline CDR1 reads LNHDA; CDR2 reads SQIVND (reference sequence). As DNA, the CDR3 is TGTGCCAGCCAAAGACAGGGACCGGGGGAGACCCAGTACTTC. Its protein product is CASQRQGPGETQYF.

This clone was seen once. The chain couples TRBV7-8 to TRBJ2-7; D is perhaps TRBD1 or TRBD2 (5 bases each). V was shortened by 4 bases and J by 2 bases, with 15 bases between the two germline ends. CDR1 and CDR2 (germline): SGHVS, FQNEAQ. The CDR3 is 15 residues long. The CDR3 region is CASSSPAETAYEQYF. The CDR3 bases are TGTGCCAGCAGCTCACCAGCGGAGACAGCCTACGAGCAGTACTTC.